The 6 T cell receptor beta chains below all came from one sample that was sequenced in a study of vaccination and CD4 T cells after COVID-19. Specified treatment: approximately 9-day PBMC culture with coronavirus spike peptide pools or control peptides (ViraFEST assay). An Oncomine TCR Beta short-read assay was used to sequence the DNA from cultured CD4+ T cells. MiXCR, run by TCRdb on the PCR reads, gives a single entry per CDR3 protein. There are around 20,000 distinct CDR3 sequences in the sample; around 40% occur only once, and about 26% lies in the top ten. For these TCRs, the target antigens are not known. Sequencing was performed on CD4+ T cells from blood, cultured in vitro, taken before SARS-CoV-2 vaccination. The receptors stem from a human donor who received a COVID-19 vaccine.

This chain joins TRBV5-1 and TRBJ2-2, with TRBD2 matching 9 bases. Germline CDR1 and CDR2: SGHRS and YFSETQ. The V and J ends lost 0 bases and 2 bases, in that order; junction bases with no gene match: 5. This CDR3 has 17 amino acids. The CDR3 coding sequence is TGCGCCAGCAGCTTGGGGGTAGCGGGAGCAAACACCGGGGAGCTGTTTTTT. It translates to CASSLGVAGANTGELFF.

The sample holds a few counts of this clonotype. The J gene is TRBJ1-2, the V gene TRBV5-6; 8 bases map to TRBD1. This CDR3 contains 14 residues. Germline CDR1 is SGHDT and CDR2 is YYEEEE. Trimming at V came to 3 bases and at J to 7 bases, leaving 8 bases not matched to a gene. CDR3 region: CASSSRARGLGYTF. The CDR3, as DNA: TGTGCCAGCAGCTCCCGGGCCAGGGGGCTTGGCTACACCTTC. Looking up the rest from reference TRBV5-6 and TRBJ1-2 gives the full variable domain: DAGVTQSPTHLIKTRGQQVTLRCSPKSGHDTVSWYQQALGQGPQFIFQYYEEEERQRGNFPDRFSGHQFPNYSSELNVNALLLGDSALYLCASSSRARGLGYTFGSGTRLTVV.

V gene TRBV5-1 combines with J gene TRBJ1-5, with 8 bases that match TRBD1. Germline CDR1 is SGHRS and CDR2 is YFSETQ. J gave up 0 bases and V 4 bases, and 3 bases lay outside the gene matches. The CDR3 extends over 15 amino acids. The CDR3 nucleotides read TGCGCCAGCAGCGTAGGGACAGGTAGCAATCAGCCCCAGCATTTT. This gives the protein CASSVGTGSNQPQHF.

This rearrangement joins TRBV27 to TRBJ1-2, with D perhaps TRBD1 (5 bases). Germline values: CDR1 MNHEY, CDR2 SMNVEV (reference sequence). V lost 6 bases to trimming and J lost 4 bases, with 21 bases between them. The CDR3 length is 16 residues. CDR3 residues: CASSQFPEGKIYGYTF. The DNA of the CDR3 is TGTGCCAGCAGCCAGTTCCCCGAGGGGAAGATCTATGGCTACACCTTC.

The V gene is TRBV11-3, the J gene TRBJ1-2; 11 bases match TRBD1. This CDR3 spans 14 amino acids. V was pared by 11 bases and J by 0 bases, with 5 bases of the junction left unmatched. Germline V gives CDR1 SGHNT, CDR2 YENEEA. The CDR3 DNA is TGTGCCTCTAGGGGACAGGGGGCTAACTATGGCTACACCTTC. Its protein is CASRGQGANYGYTF. Full variable domain (missing parts from reference TRBV11-3 and TRBJ1-2): EAGVVQSPRYKIIEKKQPVAFWCNPISGHNTLYWYLQNLGQGPELLIRYENEEAVDDSQLPKDRFSAERLKGVDSTLKIQPAELGDSAVYLCASRGQGANYGYTFGSGTRLTVV.

The chain has TRBV19 and TRBJ1-3, with TRBD1 identical over 7 bases. Germline CDR1 is LNHDA and CDR2 is SQIVND (reference sequence). The V and J ends lost 5 bases and 2 bases, in that order; junction bases with no gene match: 9. This CDR3 spans 16 amino acids. CDR3 protein: CASSPRQGEAGNTIYF. DNA for the CDR3: TGTGCCAGTAGTCCCCGACAGGGAGAGGCTGGAAACACCATATATTTT. The entire variable domain, with the rest obtained from reference TRBV19 and TRBJ1-3, is as follows: DGGITQSPKYLFRKEGQNVTLSCEQNLNHDAMYWYRQDPGQGLRLIYYSQIVNDFQKGDIAEGYSVSREKKESFPLTVTSAQKNPTAFYLCASSPRQGEAGNTIYFGEGSWLTVV.